This TCR beta chain emerged from a study of metastatic and nonmetastatic thyroid tumors. At the level of the study: Blood and tumor or nodule tissue repertoires from malignant and benign thyroid patients were compared.

Source study methods: Variation in CDR3 across clinicopathological groups served as the basis for constructing a distant-metastasis classifier in papillary thyroid cancer. TCRdb re-called the PCR reads via MiXCR. TCRdb, not the original authors, processed these V and J calls. Seen here are approximately 4,000 clones, approximately 40% observed once, and the top ten hold more than 35%. Each patient came to thyroid surgery without any prior treatment (of any kind). The study's findings and limits: In both blood and tumor samples, TCR beta diversity was reported significantly higher for malignant than benign nodules.

Only a few counts were recorded for this clone. Its antigen is unidentified. The sequenced sample was tumor tissue. The sequence came from a male donor with papillary thyroid cancer or a benign thyroid nodule (not recorded which). Some clones in this sample may be carry-over from other donors' samples.

As DNA, the CDR3 is TGTGCCAGCAGTTTATGGGCGGGACAGGGGACTGGCTACACCTTC. This gives the protein CASSLWAGQGTGYTF. The J gene is TRBJ1-2, the V gene TRBV28; 10 nucleotides align to TRBD1. From germline, CDR1 is MDHEN and CDR2 SYDVKM. This CDR3 has 15 amino acids. V lost 0 bases to trimming and J lost 7 bases; unmatched junction nucleotides: 5.